This TCR beta chain was captured by sequencing in a study of PD-1 blockade in mismatch repair-deficient tumors. Whole-study results and caveats: Tumor-resident clones, often undetectable pretreatment in blood, expanded then contracted after pembrolizumab.

This clone has a single count. Its antigen is currently unknown. CDR3 length: 16 amino acids. V lost 2 bases, J lost 7 bases, and 10 bases stayed unmatched. CDR1 and CDR2 from the germline V gene are MNHEY and SVGAGI. Mismatch repair deficiency was confirmed in all patients, by PCR or immunohistochemistry. TCR sequencing covered a few patients who responded to pembrolizumab. Only in-frame clones appear in the TCRdb table, and some are missing; sequencing was by immunoSEQ multiplex PCR. The sample has tens of thousands of clones; 78% are singletons. This chain connects TRBV6-5 to TRBJ2-1; 8 bases are shared with TRBD2. The sequences come from peripheral blood, collected 2 weeks after starting pembrolizumab. This sequence was found in an adult with mismatch repair-deficient cancer. The chain's CDR3 is CASSYRPAGVRNEQFF. In nucleotides, the CDR3 is TGTGCCAGCAGTTACCGGCCAGCGGGAGTAAGGAATGAGCAGTTCTTC.